This T cell receptor beta chain derives from a study of shared clonotypes between healthy human individuals. Findings and limits, study-wide: The generation probabilities recorded for non-shared clonotypes fell below those of clonotypes shared by all four donors.

Over several immunoSEQ plates, each subset's genomic DNA was distributed in even portions. Original methodology: Filtering differed since immunoSEQ provided only junctions, with no quality scores. TCRdb's table, derived via immunoSEQ multiplex PCR, lists solely in-frame clones and lacks some. The V and J calls and clone size are taken from that table; D and trimming were inferred from the DNA. This sample has around 2.1 million clones, with roughly 91% found just once. The V end was cut by 7 bases, the J end by 3 bases, with 13 bases between. The CDR3 spans 13 residues. Germline V gene sequence: CDR1 SGHAT, CDR2 FQNNGV. As regards this clone: Its matching antigen is unknown.

The naive CD8 subset, CD45RO-negative cells positively selected for CCR7, excluded terminally differentiated effector memory CD45RA+ cells. The sequence derives from a man aged 18-30 years in good health. Some clones in this sample may be carry-over from other donors' samples. Sequencing was done on a sample of naive CD8+ T cells from PBMCs. This chain joins TRBV11-2 and TRBJ2-7; D remains unclear. The chain's CDR3 is CASTHSIGYEQYF. The CDR3 nucleotides read TGTGCCAGCACCCACTCTATTGGCTACGAGCAGTACTTC.